The entry below gives a single T cell receptor beta chain sequence along with its context. The target of this receptor is not known. No base quality values were provided; no much bigger clone lies one nucleotide off. Spanning cysteine to phenylalanine, the CDR3 consists of 13 amino acids. CDR3 DNA is the only sequence kept; it has 39 bases, read in frame from the first base. At the junction V is shortened by 3 bases and J by 7 bases; bases outside the gene matches: 6. The germline V gene yields SGDLS for CDR1 and YYNGEE for CDR2. The sample originates from a study of cytomegalovirus exposure and HLA in healthy donors (dated by TCRdb to the late 2010s). Describing the broader study: In an earlier analysis of roughly 590 of the donors, around 300 Gb of sequence data and some 100 million unique TCR beta sequences from 180 million or so T cells were reported. The genetic ancestry cluster associated with self-reported Caucasian donors included over 80% of the 350 to 500 genotyped donors. Along with the roughly 670-subject first cohort, a separate validation cohort of over a hundred different subjects was used. To predict cytomegalovirus infection status, the study brought together high-throughput TCR immunosequencing, statistical association of individual TCRs with disease status, and machine learning. A later genetic analysis took genome-wide SNP genotypes for about 55% of the roughly 700 donors and used that subset as a discovery cohort. Donor age, sex, ethnicity and CMV serostatus were compiled alongside the repertoire data. The study profiled the T cell repertoires of approximately 700 subjects by immunosequencing and related them to cytomegalovirus serostatus. Both class I and class II loci were covered by HLA typing, at four-digit resolution. On average, 235,054 unique TCR beta nucleotide sequences were sequenced per donor among 398 genotyped donors of the cohort, with approximately 18% of those sequences being non-productive. An early release covering around 630 HLA-typed donors comprised about 300 gigabases of sequencing data and around 80 million unique TCR sequences. The number of donors typed differed by locus, with 629-630 for A, B, C, DRB1 and DQB1, 522 for DQA1, 606 for DPA1, and 450 to 480 for DPB1. An earlier analysis of about 600 of the donors used high-throughput TCR beta sequencing to judge whether each TCR beta V gene segment behaved as functional or pseudogenic. A handful of DR-DQ haplotypes were treated as single units for association and clustering because of strong linkage in the cohort. Every repertoire in the discovery cohort had been generated on one and the same sequencing platform. A later analysis re-examined previously published TCR beta repertoires from about 700 donors and added high-resolution HLA genotyping to investigate patterns of TCR occurrence. The later analysis used no new phenotypic data to find candidate immune exposures, relying instead on TCR beta sequences and their occurrence across donors. The study aimed to test whether signatures of past pathogen exposure could be identified by cataloging public T cell receptors.

Broader findings and caveats from the paper: About 17 rarely observed V segments, including chromosome 9 orphons, were excluded from the earlier analysis of approximately 500 of the donors because counts were too low. A total of some 180 TCR beta chains were listed by the study as associated with cytomegalovirus. Presence/absence analyses assumed roughly uniform sequencing depth across donors, an assumption that may not hold. The authors suggested that the approach could potentially be extended to other disease states and immunological phenotypes. Correlated functional status among segregating V segments might reflect linkage disequilibrium, but an unknown experimental factor could not be ruled out. Most TCR sequences were seen in very few donors, while some public TCRs were found in many individuals. Cytomegalovirus status was reported to be diagnosed by the classifier with high specificity and sensitivity in both the original and validation cohorts. A further reported finding was that TCR beta sequences accurately predicted the HLA-A and HLA-B alleles for most subjects in the first cohort. Because some donors lacked HLA typing at each locus, the association tests relied only on the typed subset. In a later analysis, some 18,000 TCR beta sequences were associated with specific HLA alleles at a false discovery rate of 0.05. In an earlier analysis of about 600 of the donors, most TCR beta V segments appeared in productive rearrangements about 87% or about 30% of the time, broadly matching IMGT annotations. In a later analysis, HLA-associated TCR beta chains showed more clonal expansion and lower generation probabilities than non-associated chains that were equally common. In vitro tests confirmed that a few of the cytomegalovirus-associated TCR beta chains recognize cytomegalovirus antigens. Most CMV-associated TCR beta chains appeared to be HLA-restricted in a later analysis, and the HLA associations seemed to be driven largely by CMV exposure. An association between a missense DCLRE1C variant and V-gene and J-gene trimming of TCR beta chains was found in a later genetic analysis and replicated in an independent cohort. Strong co-occurrence of HLA alleles, especially DR and DQ, made assigning TCR associations to individual alleles difficult. For the cohort, immune exposure information was limited to CMV serostatus. Because the 87-base-pair reads could not distinguish some IMGT-functional V segments, including TRBV6-2 and TRBV6-3, those segments were excluded. Compared with the approximately 720-donor mean, donors in an Asian-associated ancestry cluster had fewer N-insertions in productive TCRs, according to a later genetic analysis. A cluster of highly shared sequence variants was judged likely to be a technical artifact of the sequencing pipeline. A later analysis found that TCR association rates varied across HLA loci, with DRB1 alleles showing the most associated TCRs and HLA-C alleles the fewest. Several of the top co-occurrence clusters appeared to be linked to parvovirus B19, influenza, CMV and Epstein-Barr virus, according to a later analysis. The cohort was sequenced for TCR beta chains only, and without alpha or paired-chain data the features that could be detected were limited.

In total, around 600 healthy bone marrow donors made up the cohort. All cohort members were sampled while nominally healthy, although unrecorded immune exposures were likely present. The donor was CMV seronegative and belonged to the group of 380 or so seronegative cohort members. A peripheral blood sample was provided by each donor, and peripheral blood mononuclear cells were used for TCR beta sequencing. Genomic DNA extraction from the blood cell samples was performed with the Qiagen DNeasy Blood Extraction Kit. Receptors were amplified or captured by the immunoSEQ multiplex PCR assay. For the multiplex PCR, a mixture combining 60 forward primers for TCR Vbeta segments and 13 reverse primers for TCR Jbeta segments was used. Amplification of the CDR3 region of rearranged TCR beta genes was performed with a multiplex PCR assay on genomic DNA. On the Illumina HiSeq System, the amplified TCR beta libraries were sequenced as 87-base-pair reads. In the authors' own workflow: In a later analysis, tens of millions of unique TCR beta chains were counted across the approximately 620 repertoires, and approximately 11 million of these chains were shared by at least two donors. To remove PCR and sequencing errors, raw reads were error-corrected and collapsed into unique sequences using a nearest-neighbor algorithm that merged closely related sequences. CDR3 sequences were aligned to IMGT reference sequences to assign V, D and J gene segments. For a sequence to be retained, a match of at least six nucleotides was required to both a V gene segment and a J gene segment. A rearrangement counted as productive if the CDR3 had no stop codons and remained in frame with V and J, and every other rearrangement counted as non-productive. CDR3 was defined by IMGT convention, running from the second conserved V-encoded cysteine to the conserved J-encoded phenylalanine. In an earlier analysis of around 600 of the donors, sequences lacking an unambiguous match to a single V gene segment were excluded. In an earlier analysis of a few hundred of the donors, V segments were called functional above 56.7% productive rearrangements and were called segregating when the between-donor standard deviation exceeded 5%. A statistical classification framework was built for diagnosing cytomegalovirus status from the catalog of TCR beta chain sequences. V and J gene assignment, in a later analysis, came from comparing TCR nucleotide sequences with IMGT/GENE-DB human TR gene sequences. In a later analysis, CDR3 sequences and most-parsimonious VDJ recombination scenarios were assigned using the TCRdist pipeline. In a later analysis, each TCR beta chain was defined by its CDR3 amino acid sequence together with its V-gene family, and reads without a unique V-gene family were excluded. A later analysis removed several hundred highly shared, low-generation-probability nucleotide sequences to deal with suspected cross-contamination and a sequencing artifact. In a later analysis, a clonal expansion index for each public chain was calculated from normalized within-repertoire ranks of inferred template counts. In a later analysis, generation probabilities were computed with a VDJ recombination model fitted to out-of-frame rearrangements, and the resulting probabilities were checked against IGoR. In a later analysis, hypergeometric tests were used to score TCR-TCR, TCR-HLA and TCR-CMV co-occurrence, with a repertoire-size bias correction applied to TCR pairs. False discovery rates were estimated in a later analysis by permuting HLA or CMV assignments 20 times. In a later analysis, co-occurring TCRs were grouped using DBSCAN, and TCRdist sequence similarity was added for clustering within HLA-allele-positive subsets. Repertoires with fewer than 30,000 or more than 120,000 public chains, plus five repertoires with anomalous nucleotide sharing, were excluded from co-occurrence clustering. Here the immuneACCESS table is served through TCRdb, limited to in-frame sequences with V and J called. Missing clones are a known gap in these copies; in checked studies unresolved V genes cover under half, and the rest lacks a known reason. The V and J calls and clone size are taken from that table; D and trimming were inferred from the DNA. The sample data list roughly 180,000 clones, and around four fifths of these were observed just once. The ten largest clones capture 1.3% of the sample.

The receptor was derived from a man younger than 45 in good health and CMV-seronegative. The chain is encoded by TRBV9 joined to TRBJ1-1; 7 nucleotides in the junction match TRBD1. The material sequenced was PBMCs. The DNA reads as follows: TGTGCCAGCAGCGCCGGGACAGCAAGTGAAGCTTTCTTT. Its coded protein is CASSAGTASEAFF.